This TCR beta chain emerged from a study of cytotoxic CD8 clonotypes in ibrutinib-treated CLL. Study details: Treatment had run for a median approximately twelve months, range 6 to 36, when response samples were taken. The study's findings and limits: Samples from sustained-remission and progressing patients were taken at different times. Under treatment, the uncommon public clonotypes either contracted or remained stable.

Trimming stripped 1 base from V and 1 base from J, with 9 bases between. The V gene's germline CDR1 is LNHDA and CDR2 SQIVND (reference sequence). This CDR3 spans 15 amino acids. Note on this clone: The antigen is undetermined.

Target depth was 1 in 200,000 to 1 in 1 million T cells, about 10x per clonotype. Sequencing was performed with immunoSEQ multiplex PCR; in TCRdb, only in-frame clones are kept and a portion is missing. This sample has approximately 57,000 clones, with over 55% found just once. The sample was PBMCs, taken after 24 months of ibrutinib treatment. The source is a human donor with chronic lymphocytic leukemia. The chain couples TRBV19 to TRBJ2-3; D is possibly TRBD1 or TRBD2 (5 bases each). CDR3 in amino acids: CASSIGWDRTDTQYF. The CDR3 DNA sequence: TGTGCCAGTAGTATAGGGTGGGACCGCACAGATACGCAGTATTTT.